This T cell receptor (beta chain) came from a study of cytomegalovirus exposure and HLA in healthy donors. V lost 5 bases and J 5 bases, leaving 15 bases between the germline ends. The CDR3 extends over 15 amino acids. CDR1 SEHNR and CDR2 FQNEAQ come from the germline V gene (reference sequence). This clone was observed once. Its antigen is as yet unknown. Regarding the study as a whole: The likely explanation for a cluster of highly shared sequence variants was sequencing artifact.

PCR was performed using 60 Vbeta and 13 Jbeta primers. The method was immunoSEQ multiplex PCR; TCRdb's version includes in-frame clones alone and lacks a portion of them. The sample lists about 160,000 clones; roughly 75% were seen once. This TCR came from a female donor in good health and CMV-seronegative. The sample comprised PBMCs. The chain uses TRBV7-9 and TRBJ1-4; possible D gene TRBD1, 5 bases. The CDR3 protein is CASSPGEGLNEKLFF. For the CDR3, the DNA is TGTGCCAGCAGCCCGGGGGAGGGTCTGAATGAAAAACTGTTTTTT.